These 10 T cell receptor beta chains originate from one sample sequenced in a study of CD8+ T cells in alopecia areata. It was cDNA, reverse transcribed from extracted RNA, that served as the sequencing template. Produced via immunoSEQ multiplex PCR; TCRdb's table is partial and in-frame only. The repertoire holds some 200,000 clones, 58% seen once, with 5.5% to 6% in the top ten. As for treatment: oral pan-JAK inhibitor, 5-10 mg twice daily. This specimen was CD4+ T cells sorted from blood, taken at week 24, from a patient treated with tofacitinib. The receptors originated from a human donor with alopecia areata.

In this sample, this clone turned up a few times. The chain carries TRBV5-6 and TRBJ2-7; 9 bases line up with TRBD2. J was trimmed by 2 bases and V by 3 bases; bases with no gene match: 3. The CDR3 sequence is 14 residues long. Per germline, CDR1 SGHDT and CDR2 YYEEEE. The CDR3: CASSSIAGAYEQYF. CDR3 nucleotides: TGTGCCAGCAGCTCCATAGCGGGAGCCTACGAGCAGTACTTC.

Only a few counts were recorded for this clone. The chain recombines TRBV7-8 with TRBJ2-1, with D unclear. The V gene's germline CDR1 is SGHVS and CDR2 FQNEAQ. Trimming pared 5 bases from V and 7 bases from J, leaving 12 bases between. The CDR3 length is 13 residues. Here the CDR3 DNA reads TGTGCCAGCAGCACAGTGAGGTCAAATGAGCAGTTCTTC. Translating it yields CASSTVRSNEQFF.

This clone was recorded a few times. V is TRBV27 and J is TRBJ1-1; tentative D call: TRBD1 (6 bases). The CDR3 is 18 residues long. With 4 bases removed from V and 0 bases from J, the gap between germline ends came to 21 bases. Germline lookup yields CDR1 MNHEY and CDR2 SMNVEV (reference sequence). CDR3 residues: CASSSWGRGLSMNTEAFF. DNA of the CDR3: TGTGCCAGCAGTTCGTGGGGCAGGGGTCTTTCAATGAACACTGAAGCTTTCTTT.

V gene TRBV5-6 combines with J gene TRBJ2-7; D is possibly TRBD1 (5 bases). Germline-derived CDR1 and CDR2 are SGHDT and YYEEEE. V gave up 1 base and J gave up 2 bases, with 7 bases separating them. This CDR3 contains 13 residues. The CDR3: CASSLQGTYEQYF. DNA for the CDR3: TGTGCCAGCAGCTTGCAGGGAACCTACGAGCAGTACTTC.

The V and J genes are TRBV5-1 and TRBJ2-7; perhaps TRBD1 as D (6 bases). This CDR3 region has 14 residues. The germline V and J ends were trimmed by 2 bases and 5 bases, with 14 bases remaining between them. The germline V gene encodes CDR1 SGHRS and CDR2 YFSETQ. CDR3 nucleotide sequence: TGCGCCAGCAGCTTTCTACAGGGTACCGACGAGCAGTACTTC. It codes for CASSFLQGTDEQYF.

This sequence joins TRBV29-1 and TRBJ2-7; 7 bases are shared with TRBD1. Germline V gene data show CDR1 as SQVTM and CDR2 as ANQGSEA. This CDR3 has 11 residues. V was pared by 6 bases and J by 4 bases, with 3 bases of the junction left unmatched. Here the CDR3 DNA reads TGCAGCGTGTCGACAGGGTACGAGCAGTACTTC. Amino acid sequence: CSVSTGYEQYF.

The rearrangement uses TRBV10-3 and TRBJ1-2, with 7 bases aligning to TRBD1. Germline trimming cut 5 bases from V and 6 bases from J; bases unmatched to any gene: 6. The CDR3 is 13 amino acids. Germline CDR1 is ENHRY and CDR2 is SYGVKD. CDR3 bases: TGTGCCATCAGTCTGGACAGGAGGGATGGCTACACCTTC. This gives the protein CAISLDRRDGYTF.

The chain is built from TRBV9 and TRBJ2-1; D may be TRBD2 (5 bases). The V end lost 4 bases, the J end lost 0 bases, and 11 bases lay between the germline ends. The CDR3 length is 15 residues. The germline gives CDR1 SGDLS, CDR2 YYNGEE. The CDR3 coding sequence is TGTGCCAGCAGCCCCCCTGGGAGCTCCTACAATGAGCAGTTCTTC. It is translated as CASSPPGSSYNEQFF. Filled out from reference TRBV9 and TRBJ2-1, the complete variable domain reads DSGVTQTPKHLITATGQRVTLRCSPRSGDLSVYWYQQSLDQGLQFLIQYYNGEERAKGNILERFSAQQFPDLHSELNLSSLELGDSALYFCASSPPGSSYNEQFFGPGTRLTVL.

The V gene is TRBV6-5, the J gene TRBJ2-2; weak D call: TRBD2 (6 bases). This CDR3 is 15 amino acids long. CDR1 is MNHEY and CDR2 is SVGAGI in the germline V gene. V was pared by 6 bases and J by 1 base, with 12 bases between. The CDR3 DNA is TGTGCCAGCAGCCTAGCGTGGGAGAACACCGGGGAGCTGTTTTTT. Translated: CASSLAWENTGELFF.

This clone was counted between two and nine times. CDR3 nucleotide sequence: TGTGCCAGCAGTCCCCGGACAGGGGAAGAGACCCAGTACTTC. It translates to CASSPRTGEETQYF. The V call is TRBV27, the J call TRBJ2-5; 9 bases line up with TRBD1. The CDR3 spans 14 residues. Germline V lookup: CDR1 MNHEY, CDR2 SMNVEV (reference sequence). J gave up 3 bases and V 5 bases, and 4 bases lay outside the gene matches.